This note documents a single TCR beta chain sequence. This CDR3 comprises 13 residues. The germline V gene encodes CDR1 SGHDN and CDR2 FVKESK. Between the trimmed V and J ends, which lost 3 bases and 6 bases, there was a span of 8 bases. The PCR ran on 60 Vbeta and 13 Jbeta primers. Clones were sequenced by immunoSEQ multiplex PCR, and TCRdb holds only the in-frame ones, with some missing. Here the sample spans more than 150,000 clones, 81% being singletons. This sample stems from a study of cytomegalovirus exposure and HLA in healthy donors. The wider study: A data release that came early held some 79 million unique TCRs from HLA-typed donors.

The clonotype originates from a woman in her late teens or twenties in good health and CMV-seropositive. The chain is built from TRBV14 and TRBJ2-2, with D possibly matching TRBD1 (6 bases). Material for sequencing was PBMCs. The CDR3 nucleotides read TGTGCCAGCAGCCACACAGGGTCCGGGGAGCTGTTTTTT. This gives the protein CASSHTGSGELFF.